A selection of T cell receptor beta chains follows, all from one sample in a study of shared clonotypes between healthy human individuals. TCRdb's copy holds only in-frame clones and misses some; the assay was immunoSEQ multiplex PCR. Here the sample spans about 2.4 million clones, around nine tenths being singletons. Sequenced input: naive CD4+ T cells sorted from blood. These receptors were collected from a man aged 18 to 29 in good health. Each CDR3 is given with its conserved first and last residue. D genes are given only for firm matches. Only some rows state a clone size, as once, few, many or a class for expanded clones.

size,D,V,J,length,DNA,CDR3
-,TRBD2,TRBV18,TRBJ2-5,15,TGTGCCAGCTCACCGGGACTAGCGGGCGAGCGGACCCAGTACTTC,CASSPGLAGERTQYF
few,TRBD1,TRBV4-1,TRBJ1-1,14,TGCGCCAGCAGCCTTAGAACAGGGGTCACTGAAGCTTTCTTT,CASSLRTGVTEAFF
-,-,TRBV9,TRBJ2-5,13,TGTGCCAGCAGCGTCGCCGTCCAAGAGACCCAGTACTTC,CASSVAVQETQYF
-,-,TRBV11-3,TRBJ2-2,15,TGTGCCAGCAGCCCTTCCGGTAGTAACACCGGGGAGCTGTTTTTT,CASSPSGSNTGELFF
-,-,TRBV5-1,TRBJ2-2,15,TGCGCCAGCAGCCTAACAGGGAGGAACACCGGGGAGCTGTTTTTT,CASSLTGRNTGELFF
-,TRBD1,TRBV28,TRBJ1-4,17,TGTGCCAGCAGTTTTCAGGGACAGCTAGCAACTAATGAAAAACTGTTTTTT,CASSFQGQLATNEKLFF
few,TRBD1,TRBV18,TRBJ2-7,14,TGTGCCAGCTCAACCGGGACAGGGACCTACGAGCAGTACTTC,CASSTGTGTYEQYF
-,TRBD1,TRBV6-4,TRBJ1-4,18,TGTGCCAGCAGTGACCGTCCGGGACAGGGGGCAACTAATGAAAAACTGTTTTTT,CASSDRPGQGATNEKLFF
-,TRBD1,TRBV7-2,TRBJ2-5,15,TGTGCCAGCAGCTCAGGACAGGGGTCGCAAGAGACCCAGTACTTC,CASSSGQGSQETQYF
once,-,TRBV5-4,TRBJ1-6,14,TGTGCCAGCAGCCTAGGGGACGGCCTCAAAGCCCTCCACTTT,CASSLGDGLKALHF
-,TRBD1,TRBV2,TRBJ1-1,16,TGTGCCAGCAGCCGGCGGGGACAGTCGGGGAACACTGAAGCTTTCTTT,CASSRRGQSGNTEAFF
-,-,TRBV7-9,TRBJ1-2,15,TGTGCCAGCAGCTTAAGCGGCGGGGGCACCCATGGCTACACCTTC,CASSLSGGGTHGYTF
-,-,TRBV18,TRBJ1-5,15,TGTGCCAGCTCACCCCCCTCCGGGGCCGATCAGCCCCAGCATTTT,CASSPPSGADQPQHF
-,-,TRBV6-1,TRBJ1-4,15,TGTGCCAGCAGCGGGGGGGAGGTGAAGGGTGAAAAACTGTTTTTT,CASSGGEVKGEKLFF
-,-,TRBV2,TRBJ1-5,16,TGTGCCAGCTACGGAGCCGGGGAGGATAGCAATCAGCCCCAGCATTTT,CASYGAGEDSNQPQHF
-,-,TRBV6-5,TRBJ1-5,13,TGTGCCAGCAGTGAAAGGCCGAATCAGCCCCAGCATTTT,CASSERPNQPQHF
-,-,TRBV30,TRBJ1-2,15,TGTGCCTGGAGTGTACTGCAGTGGGGGCCCTATGGCTACACCTTC,CAWSVLQWGPYGYTF
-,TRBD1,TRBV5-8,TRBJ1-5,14,TGTGCCAGCACCTTCGCGACAGGGCTTCTGCCCCAGCATTTT,CASTFATGLLPQHF
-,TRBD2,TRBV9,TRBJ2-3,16,TGTGCCAGCAGCCGGACTAGCGGAGAGACCACAGATACGCAGTATTTT,CASSRTSGETTDTQYF
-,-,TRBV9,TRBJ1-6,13,TGTGCCAGCAGCGTACAGGGTGGCTCACCCCTCCACTTT,CASSVQGGSPLHF
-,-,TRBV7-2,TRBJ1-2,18,TGTGCCAGCAGCTCAAATAGGGGAGTGGTAAGGGGTAGGAATGGCTACACCTTC,CASSSNRGVVRGRNGYTF
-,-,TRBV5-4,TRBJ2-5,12,TGTGCCAGCAGCACTCCCCAAGAGACCCAGTACTTC,CASSTPQETQYF
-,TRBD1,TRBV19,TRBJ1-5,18,TGTGCCAGTAGGACAGGGGGCGCAGACCTCTATAGCAATCAGCCCCAGCATTTT,CASRTGGADLYSNQPQHF
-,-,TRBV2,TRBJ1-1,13,TGTGCCAGCACTTCACAGGGGAACACTGAAGCTTTCTTT,CASTSQGNTEAFF
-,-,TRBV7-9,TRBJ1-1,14,TGTGCCAGCAGCTTAGCGCTGGGAAACACTGAAGCTTTCTTT,CASSLALGNTEAFF
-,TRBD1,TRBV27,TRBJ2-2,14,TGTGCCAGCAGGAACAGGGGCCACACCGGGGAGCTGTTTTTT,CASRNRGHTGELFF
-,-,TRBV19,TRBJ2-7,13,TGTGCCAGTAGCCGGGGGCTACGTCGGGAGCAGTACTTC,CASSRGLRREQYF
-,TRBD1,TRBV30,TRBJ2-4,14,TGTGCCTGGGACAGGGGCTCAGCCAAAAACATTCAGTACTTC,CAWDRGSAKNIQYF
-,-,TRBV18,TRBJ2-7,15,TGTGCCAGCTCACCGACTGGGGGAGGTACCTACGAGCAGTACTTC,CASSPTGGGTYEQYF
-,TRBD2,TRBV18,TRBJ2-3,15,TGTGCCAGCTCACCAACAGCGGGAGGCACAGATACGCAGTATTTT,CASSPTAGGTDTQYF
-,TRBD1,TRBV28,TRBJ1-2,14,TGTGCCAGCAGGATCTTTGCAGGGGGCAAGGGCTACACCTTC,CASRIFAGGKGYTF
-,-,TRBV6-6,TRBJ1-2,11,TGTGCCAGCAGGCCGAACTATGGCTACACCTTC,CASRPNYGYTF
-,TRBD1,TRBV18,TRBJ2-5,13,TGTGCCAGCTCATGGACAGGGCAAGGGACCCAGTACTTC,CASSWTGQGTQYF
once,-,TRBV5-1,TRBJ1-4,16,TGCGCCAGCAGCATCGGACTCGACGCCCTGAATGAAAAACTGTTTTTT,CASSIGLDALNEKLFF
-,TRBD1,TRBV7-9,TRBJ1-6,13,TGTGCCAGCAGCCCAGGGGGATCTTCACCCCTCCACTTT,CASSPGGSSPLHF
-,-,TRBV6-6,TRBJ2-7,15,TGTGCCAGCAGTTCTTGGACTGGTGGAACCTACGAGCAGTACTTC,CASSSWTGGTYEQYF
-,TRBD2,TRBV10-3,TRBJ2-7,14,TGTGCCATCAGTTCCCCCGGGACTAGCTACGAGCAGTACTTC,CAISSPGTSYEQYF
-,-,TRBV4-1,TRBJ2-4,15,TGCGCCAGCAGCCAAGACCATAGTCGGTTGAACATTCAGTACTTC,CASSQDHSRLNIQYF
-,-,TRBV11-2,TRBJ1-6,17,TGTGCCAGCAGCATCCTACCAGGAGGGGGGATGGATTCACCCCTCCACTTT,CASSILPGGGMDSPLHF
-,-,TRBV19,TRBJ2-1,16,TGTGCCAGTAGTTCCGTTAAAACAAGCTCCTACAATGAGCAGTTCTTC,CASSSVKTSSYNEQFF
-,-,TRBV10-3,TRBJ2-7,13,TGTGCCAGCCTGTCATCCAGCTCCTACGAGCAGTACTTC,CASLSSSSYEQYF
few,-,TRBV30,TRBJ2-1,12,TGTGCCTGGAGTGAACAGGGCAATGAGCAGTTCTTC,CAWSEQGNEQFF
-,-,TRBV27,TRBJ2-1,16,TGTGCCAGCACCGACGGAGTAGCCTCGATCTACAATGAGCAGTTCTTC,CASTDGVASIYNEQFF
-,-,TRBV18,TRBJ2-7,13,TGTGCCAGCTCACCAGATACTAGCACAGAGCAGTACTTC,CASSPDTSTEQYF
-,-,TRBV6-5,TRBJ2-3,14,TGTGCCAGCAGAAGGGGAGGTGGCACAGATACGCAGTATTTT,CASRRGGGTDTQYF
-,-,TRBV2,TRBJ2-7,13,TGTGCCAGCAGTGTGGGAGGAGCCTACGAGCAGTACTTC,CASSVGGAYEQYF
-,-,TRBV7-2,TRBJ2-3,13,TGTGCCAGCAGCTTTCGGAGCGGAGATACGCAGTATTTT,CASSFRSGDTQYF